This TCR beta chain appears in the sequencing data of a study of blood T cell repertoires in COVID-19. For the study at large: Samples came from the United States, Italy and Spain, spanning acute and convalescent COVID-19. The analysed material was cDNA or gDNA that came from T cells, B-cell-depleted T cells, or PBMCs.

In the study's own analysis: Reference gene primers were amplified, and this amplification served to estimate nucleated cell counts. Produced via immunoSEQ multiplex PCR; TCRdb's table is partial and in-frame only. V, J and clone size are taken as reported in that table, and D and trimming were inferred from the DNA itself. Among approximately 150,000 clones listed, over 70% were seen once. V was clipped by 7 bases and J by 5 bases, with 3 bases between them. Germline V gene lookup returns CDR1 DFQATT and CDR2 SNEGSKA (reference sequence). The CDR3 extends over 9 amino acids. This rearrangement joins TRBV20-1 to TRBJ1-5; D not resolved. The sequence was collected from a woman between 70 and 85 years old who had recovered from COVID-19. The sequenced material came from peripheral blood. CDR3 nucleotide sequence: TGCAGTGGGCATCAGCCCCAGCATTTT. Protein sequence: CSGHQPQHF.